The clone carrying this T cell receptor (beta chain) was observed a handful of times. Its antigen is undetermined. Disease duration under 2 months; hyperthyroidism patients were aged 18 to 65. Diagnoses were made from clinical symptoms, serum measures (thyroxine and TRAb), thyroid ultrasound and orbital computed tomography. The PBMCs were sourced from fresh peripheral blood (around 9.3 ml). This entry belongs to a study of T cells in Graves' hyperthyroidism and ophthalmopathy. Researchers took RNA transcripts and amplified the TCR beta CDR3 regions from them. HTBI primers drove first-round RT-PCR of the TCR CDR3. One entry per CDR3 protein results from TCRdb running MiXCR on the multiplex PCR reads. The sample contains 300,000 to 400,000 distinct CDR3 sequences, about 12% of which appear only once. Study-level results: Using 13 V-J features, a model discriminated ophthalmopathy from stable hyperthyroidism.

CDR1 and CDR2 from the germline V gene are DFQATT and SNEGSKA (reference sequence). The germline V and J ends were trimmed by 3 bases and 2 bases, with 16 bases remaining between them. There are 16 residues in the CDR3. This clonotype originated in a woman aged 18-35 years with Graves' hyperthyroidism. V is TRBV20-1 and J is TRBJ2-2; D possibly corresponds to TRBD2 (6 bases). The sample comprised blood. The CDR3 coding sequence is TGCAGTGCTAGCCTCCGAGGGACTTCCAACACCGGGGAGCTGTTTTTT. It is translated as CSASLRGTSNTGELFF.